This T cell receptor beta chain was found in a study of Ad26.COV2.S vaccination and SARS-CoV-2 variants. Overall study: Of the COV1001 trial arms, the Ad26.COV2.S arm included the donor. Ad26.COV2.S, an intramuscular injection, was given once or twice 56 days apart.

The germline V gene encodes CDR1 LGHNA and CDR2 YSLEER. The CDR3 has 14 amino acids. Trimming removed 6 bases from V and 1 base from J; junction bases left unmatched: 2. Clones were read by immunoSEQ multiplex PCR, and TCRdb kept only the in-frame ones, dropping some. The sample contains roughly 350,000 clones, around 90% of which appear only once. The treatment denotes: around 19 received Ad26.COV2.S at low or high dose, single or two shots; several received placebo; per-sample allocation not given. Specimens were obtained on day 63 following the first vaccine or placebo injection. This sequence was found in a person aged 18-65 years who received the Ad26.COV2.S COVID-19 vaccine or a placebo. This chain uses TRBV4-3 with TRBJ2-2, with TRBD1 identical over 7 bases. The sequencing used peripheral blood, collected in a trial of Ad26.COV2.S vaccine versus placebo. In nucleotides, the CDR3 is TGCGCCAGCAGGGGACAGCTGAACACCGGGGAGCTGTTTTTT. The encoded protein is CASRGQLNTGELFF.